The 7 T cell receptor beta chains in this list originate from one sample, sequenced in a study of identical twins. Each CDR3 protein gets one entry after TCRdb re-called the 5' RACE reads with MiXCR. The data show 500,000 or so distinct CDR3 sequences, more than 13% seen once. This sample was also put to use in a study of yellow fever vaccine responses in identical twins.

What was sequenced was CD4+ T cells sorted from blood. These receptors came from a woman in her late teens or twenties in good health.

This clonotype appeared many times. The chain links TRBV3-1 to TRBJ2-5, with 7 bases identical to TRBD1. This CDR3 contains 17 residues. Germline values: CDR1 LGHDT, CDR2 YNNKEL (reference sequence). V lost 1 base and J lost 1; bases outside the gene matches: 9. The CDR3 loop is CASSQGNRGFAQETQYF. Here the CDR3 DNA reads TGTGCCAGCAGCCAAGGTAACAGGGGATTCGCCCAAGAGACCCAGTACTTC.

This clonotype was recorded at least ten times. The chain uses TRBV7-9 and TRBJ2-3, with D uncertain. The CDR3 consists of 11 residues. The V gene's germline CDR1 is SEHNR and CDR2 FQNEAQ (reference sequence). The V end lost 1 base, the J end lost 8 bases, and 4 bases lay between the germline ends. CDR3 nucleotide sequence: TGTGCCAGCAGCTTAGGGAGTACGCAGTATTTT. This translates into CASSLGSTQYF.

This clonotype was recorded once. The V and J genes are TRBV9 and TRBJ2-1; 8 positions agree with TRBD2. This CDR3 has 16 amino acids. Germline V gene data show CDR1 as SGDLS and CDR2 as YYNGEE. With V trimmed by 2 bases and J by 4 bases, 8 bases remained unmatched. DNA of the CDR3: TGTGCCAGCAGCGTTTTGGGAAGCGGGGGTTACAATGAGCAGTTCTTC. Residues: CASSVLGSGGYNEQFF.

This clonotype came up a few times. The V and J genes are TRBV6-5 and TRBJ2-1; D possibly uses TRBD1 or TRBD2 (5 bases each). V was clipped by 4 bases and J by 3 bases, with 13 bases between them. The CDR3 covers 15 residues. Per the germline V gene, CDR1 is MNHEY and CDR2 is SVGAGI. The CDR3 DNA reads as TGTGCCAGCAGTTTTGCCCGGGACGGCTACAATGAGCAGTTCTTC. Its protein is CASSFARDGYNEQFF.

This clonotype was seen a handful of times. The J gene is TRBJ2-4, the V gene TRBV20-1; a possible D gene is TRBD2 (6 bases). This CDR3 spans 15 amino acids. The V gene lost 5 bases and the J gene lost 3 bases, with 17 bases spanning the gap. Germline loops: CDR1 DFQATT, CDR2 SNEGSKA (reference sequence). The CDR3 spells CSAGGTFGGKNIQYF. Here the CDR3 DNA reads TGCAGTGCTGGAGGGACCTTCGGGGGCAAAAACATTCAGTACTTC.

There are many counts of this clonotype. The chain joins TRBV7-2 to TRBJ1-1; D perhaps matches TRBD1 (5 bases). Germline CDR1 SGHTA, CDR2 FQGNSA. Trimming shortened V by 5 bases and J by 1 base, and 11 bases separated the two germline ends. The CDR3 spans 14 residues. The CDR3 is CASSKDSRNTEAFF. CDR3 DNA sequence: TGTGCCAGCAGCAAAGACAGCCGGAACACTGAAGCTTTCTTT.

This clonotype came up a few times. V usage is TRBV6-1 and J usage is TRBJ2-7; weak D call: TRBD2 (5 bases). The CDR3 consists of 12 residues. Germline V gives CDR1 MNHNS, CDR2 SASEGT. V lost 5 bases and J lost 7, with 12 bases in between. CDR3 loop: CASSPGIREQYF. The CDR3 DNA is TGTGCCAGCAGTCCCGGGATTCGGGAGCAGTACTTC.